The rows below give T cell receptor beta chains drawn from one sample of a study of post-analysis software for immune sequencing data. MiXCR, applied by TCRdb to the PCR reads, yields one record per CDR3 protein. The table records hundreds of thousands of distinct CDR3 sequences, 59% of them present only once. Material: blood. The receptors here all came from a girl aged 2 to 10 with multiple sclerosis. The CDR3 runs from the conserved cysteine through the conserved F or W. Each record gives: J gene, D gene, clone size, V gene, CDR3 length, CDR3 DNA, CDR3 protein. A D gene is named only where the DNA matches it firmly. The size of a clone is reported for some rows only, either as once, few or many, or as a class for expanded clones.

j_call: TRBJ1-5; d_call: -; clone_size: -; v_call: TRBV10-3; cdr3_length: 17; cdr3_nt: TGTGCCATCAGTGAGTCGAGGGAGACAGATAGCAATCAGCCCCAGCATTTT; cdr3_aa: CAISESRETDSNQPQHF
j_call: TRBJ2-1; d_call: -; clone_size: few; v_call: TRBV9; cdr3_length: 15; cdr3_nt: TGTGCCAGCAGAGGCCGGGACTCCTCCCGCAATGAGCAGTTCTTC; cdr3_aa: CASRGRDSSRNEQFF
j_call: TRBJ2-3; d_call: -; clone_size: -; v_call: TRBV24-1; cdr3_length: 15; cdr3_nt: TGTGCCACCAGTGGGAAGGGTCTCGGCACAGATACGCAGTATTTT; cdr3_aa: CATSGKGLGTDTQYF
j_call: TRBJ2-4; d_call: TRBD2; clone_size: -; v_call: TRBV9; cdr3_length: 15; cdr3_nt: TGTGCCAGCAGCGTAGCCGACGGGAGGATCAACATTCAGTACTTC; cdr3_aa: CASSVADGRINIQYF
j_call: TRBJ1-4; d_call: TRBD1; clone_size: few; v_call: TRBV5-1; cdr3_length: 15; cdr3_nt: TGCGCCAGCAGCTTGGAGGGGACAGCTAATGAAAAACTGTTTTTT; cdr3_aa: CASSLEGTANEKLFF
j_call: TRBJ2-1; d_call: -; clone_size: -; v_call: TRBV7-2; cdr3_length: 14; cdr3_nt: TGTGCCAGCAGGGAGGGCGGCACCTACAATGAGCAGTTCTTC; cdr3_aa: CASREGGTYNEQFF
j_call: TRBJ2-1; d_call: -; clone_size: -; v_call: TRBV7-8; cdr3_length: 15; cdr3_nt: TGTGCCAGCAGCTTGGATGGGCCCTCCTACAATGAGCAGTTCTTC; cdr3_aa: CASSLDGPSYNEQFF
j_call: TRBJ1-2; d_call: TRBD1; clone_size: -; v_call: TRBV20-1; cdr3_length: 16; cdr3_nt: TGCAGTGCTAGAGAGGTCGGGACAGGTCACGCCTATGGCTACACCTTC; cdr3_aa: CSAREVGTGHAYGYTF
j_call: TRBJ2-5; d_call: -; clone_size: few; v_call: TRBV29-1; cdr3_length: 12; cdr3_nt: TGCAGCGGTCTACAGGGTCAAGAGACCCAGTACTTC; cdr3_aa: CSGLQGQETQYF
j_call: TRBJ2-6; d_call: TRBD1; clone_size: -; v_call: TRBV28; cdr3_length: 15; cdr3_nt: TGTGCCAGCAGGGACAGGGGAGCTGGGGCCAACGTCCTGACTTTC; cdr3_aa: CASRDRGAGANVLTF
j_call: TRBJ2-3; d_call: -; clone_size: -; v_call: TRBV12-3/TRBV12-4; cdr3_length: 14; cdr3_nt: TGTGCCAGCAGTTCCGACTGGCCGGCAGATACGCAGTATTTT; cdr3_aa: CASSSDWPADTQYF
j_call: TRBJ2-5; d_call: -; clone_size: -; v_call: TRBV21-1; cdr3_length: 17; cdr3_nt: TGTGCCAGCCTACCTGCTGGGACTAGCGGGAGAGAAGAGACCCAGTACTTC; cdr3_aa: CASLPAGTSGREETQYF
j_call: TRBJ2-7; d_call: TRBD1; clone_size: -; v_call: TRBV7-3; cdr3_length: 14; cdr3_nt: TGTGCCAGCAGCTTATCAGGACAGGGACACGAGCAGTACTTC; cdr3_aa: CASSLSGQGHEQYF
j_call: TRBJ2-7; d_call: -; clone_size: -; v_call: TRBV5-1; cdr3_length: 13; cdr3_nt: TGCGCCAGCAGCGATATGGGAGCCTACGAGCAGTACTTC; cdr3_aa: CASSDMGAYEQYF
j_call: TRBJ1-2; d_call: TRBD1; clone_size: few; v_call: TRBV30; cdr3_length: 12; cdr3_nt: TGTGCCTGGACCCAGGGGGACTATGGCTACACCTTC; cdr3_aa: CAWTQGDYGYTF
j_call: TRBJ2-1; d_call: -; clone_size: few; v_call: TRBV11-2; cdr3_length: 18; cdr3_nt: TGTGCCAGCAGCTTAGAGGGTCCTTCGACAGACATCTACAATGAGCAGTTCTTC; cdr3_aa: CASSLEGPSTDIYNEQFF
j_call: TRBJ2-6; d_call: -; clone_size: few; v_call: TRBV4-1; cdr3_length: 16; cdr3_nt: TGCGCCAGCAGCCAAAGAACAGGTACTGGGGCCAACGTCCTGACTTTC; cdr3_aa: CASSQRTGTGANVLTF
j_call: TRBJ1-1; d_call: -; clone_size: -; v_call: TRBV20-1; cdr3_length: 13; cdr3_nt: TGCAGTGCCCGGGACGGCATGAACACTGAAGCTTTCTTT; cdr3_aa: CSARDGMNTEAFF
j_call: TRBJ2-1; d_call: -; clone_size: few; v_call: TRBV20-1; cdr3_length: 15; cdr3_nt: TGCAGTGCTAGACCGGTAGGACCTTTGGAGGATGAGCAGTTCTTC; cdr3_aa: CSARPVGPLEDEQFF
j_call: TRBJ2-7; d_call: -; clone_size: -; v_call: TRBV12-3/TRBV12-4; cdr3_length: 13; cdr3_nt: TGTGCCAGCACCGTGGTGGGGGGAAACGAGCAGTACTTC; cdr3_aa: CASTVVGGNEQYF
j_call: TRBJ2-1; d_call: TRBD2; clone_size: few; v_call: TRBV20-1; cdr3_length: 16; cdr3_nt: TGCAGTGCTAGAGATAGCCTAGCGGGAGGAGGTGTTGAGCAGTTCTTC; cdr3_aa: CSARDSLAGGGVEQFF
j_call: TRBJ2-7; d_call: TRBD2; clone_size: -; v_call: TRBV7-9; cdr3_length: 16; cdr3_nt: TGTGCCAGCAGCCGGACTAGCGGGGGCCGGGGATACGAGCAGTACTTC; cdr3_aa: CASSRTSGGRGYEQYF
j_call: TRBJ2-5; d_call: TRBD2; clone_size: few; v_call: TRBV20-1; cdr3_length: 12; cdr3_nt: TGCAGTGCTAGTTCTAGCGGAGAGACCCAGTACTTC; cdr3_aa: CSASSSGETQYF
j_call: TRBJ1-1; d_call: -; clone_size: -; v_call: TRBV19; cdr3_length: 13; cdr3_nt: TGTGCCAGTAATTGGGGCATGAACACTGAAGCTTTCTTT; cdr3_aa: CASNWGMNTEAFF
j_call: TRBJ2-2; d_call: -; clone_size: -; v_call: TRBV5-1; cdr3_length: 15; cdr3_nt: TGCGCCAGCAGCTTGGCCGAAAGGGGTACCGGGGAGCTGTTTTTT; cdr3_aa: CASSLAERGTGELFF
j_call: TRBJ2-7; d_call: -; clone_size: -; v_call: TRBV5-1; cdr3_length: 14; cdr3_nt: TGCGCCAGCAGCCCACCAGGGGAGGTGTACGAGCAGTACTTC; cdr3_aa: CASSPPGEVYEQYF
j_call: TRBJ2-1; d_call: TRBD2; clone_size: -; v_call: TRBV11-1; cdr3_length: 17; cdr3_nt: TGTGCCAGCAGCTTAGCAGGACTAGCGCTAAGATACAATGAGCAGTTCTTC; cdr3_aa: CASSLAGLALRYNEQFF
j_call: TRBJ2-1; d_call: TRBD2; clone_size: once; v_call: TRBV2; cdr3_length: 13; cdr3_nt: TGTACCAGCAGTGTCCGCAGGGAGGGGGAGCAGTTCTTC; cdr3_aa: CTSSVRREGEQFF
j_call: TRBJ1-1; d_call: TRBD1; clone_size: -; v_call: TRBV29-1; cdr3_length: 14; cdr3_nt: TGCAGCGCTACCTCCGGGACAGGGGTCACTGAAGCTTTCTTT; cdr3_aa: CSATSGTGVTEAFF
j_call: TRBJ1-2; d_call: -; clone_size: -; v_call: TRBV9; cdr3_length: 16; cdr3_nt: TGTGCCAGCAGCGTAGGGAAGGTTGGAGGTAACTATGGCTACACCTTC; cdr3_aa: CASSVGKVGGNYGYTF